A single sample is the source of the 24 T cell receptor beta chains below, sequenced in a study of neurological immune-mediated disorders. MiXCR, applied by TCRdb to the 5' RACE reads, yields one record per CDR3 protein. The sample includes roughly 70,000 distinct CDR3 sequences, 4% to 6% of them seen just once. The sample was PBMCs. These receptors all come from a woman between 25 and 40 years old with multiple sclerosis.

This clonotype was counted a few times. In DNA form, the CDR3 reads TGCAGTGCCACGAGTCTAACTGGAAACACCATATATTTT. It translates to CSATSLTGNTIYF. The rearrangement joins TRBV20-1 to TRBJ1-3; no firm D call. This CDR3 is built from 13 residues. The germline V gene encodes CDR1 DFQATT and CDR2 SNEGSKA (reference sequence). V gave up 6 bases and J gave up 2 bases, with 11 bases separating them.

At least ten counts were recorded for this clonotype. This chain joins TRBV20-1 and TRBJ1-2, with TRBD1 matching 9 bases. The germline V gene has CDR1 DFQATT and CDR2 SNEGSKA (reference sequence). J gave up 4 bases and V 7 bases, and 7 bases lay outside the gene matches. There are 13 residues in the CDR3. The CDR3: CSVAGQGTYGYTF. CDR3 coding DNA: TGCAGTGTAGCGGGACAGGGAACCTATGGCTACACCTTC.

The CDR3 spells CASRPSKGSTGSADTQYF. CDR3 in DNA: TGTGCCAGCAGGCCCTCGAAAGGATCGACAGGGTCGGCAGATACGCAGTATTTT. This sequence joins TRBV6-5 and TRBJ2-3; 7 bases are shared with TRBD1. Germline assignment: CDR1 MNHEY and CDR2 SVGAGI. The CDR3 runs to 18 residues. V dropped 6 bases and J dropped 4; count of bases not matched to a gene: 19.

This clonotype was observed many times. The genes are TRBV4-2 and TRBJ2-5, with 11 positions matching TRBD2. Germline values: CDR1 LGHNA, CDR2 YNFKEQ. The CDR3 sequence is 18 residues long. V lost 0 bases to trimming and J lost 0 bases; unmatched junction nucleotides: 6. CDR3 sequence: CASSQEHTSGSYQETQYF. CDR3 bases: TGTGCCAGCAGCCAAGAACACACTAGCGGGAGTTACCAAGAGACCCAGTACTTC.

This clonotype appeared a single time. The chain is built from TRBV27 and TRBJ1-6; D is ambiguous. Deletions cut 8 bases from V and 5 bases from J, with 7 bases between. Germline V gene data show CDR1 as MNHEY and CDR2 as SMNVEV (reference sequence). The CDR3 length is 12 residues. This CDR3 is CASGRNNSPLHF. The CDR3 coding sequence is TGTGCCAGCGGACGGAATAATTCACCCCTCCACTTT.

This clonotype occurred a few times. This chain joins TRBV9 and TRBJ2-1; D is tentatively TRBD1 or TRBD2 (5 bases each). The CDR3 contains 17 residues. Per germline, CDR1 SGDLS and CDR2 YYNGEE. Between the trimmed V and J ends, which lost 0 bases and 0 bases, there was a span of 13 bases. The CDR3 region is CASSVGGSGSSYNEQFF. CDR3 nucleotides: TGTGCCAGCAGCGTAGGGGGCAGCGGAAGCTCCTACAATGAGCAGTTCTTC.

The chain carries TRBV7-9 and TRBJ2-1, with TRBD1 identical over 7 bases. The CDR3 runs to 17 residues. V trimming: 2 bases; J trimming: 8 bases; junction bases outside the gene matches: 15. Per the germline V gene, CDR1 is SEHNR and CDR2 is FQNEAQ (reference sequence). CDR3 DNA: TGTGCCAGCAGCTTAAAGGGGGCAAGGGGGACAGCCCATGAGCAGTTCTTC. Its translation: CASSLKGARGTAHEQFF.

The rearrangement uses TRBV6-5 and TRBJ1-6, with 9 bases identical to TRBD1. V was pared by 2 bases and J by 4 bases, with 3 bases of the junction left unmatched. Germline V CDR1 and CDR2: MNHEY, SVGAGI. The CDR3 sequence is 16 residues long. CDR3 protein: CASSYGQGNYNSPLHF. The CDR3 DNA follows: TGTGCCAGCAGTTACGGACAGGGGAATTATAATTCACCCCTCCACTTT.

A few counts support this clonotype. This CDR3 is CASSLVVAETQYF. DNA of the CDR3: TGTGCCAGCAGCTTAGTAGTGGCTGAGACCCAGTACTTC. This sequence joins TRBV11-2 and TRBJ2-5; D is ambiguous. Deletions cut 1 base from V and 5 bases from J, with 8 bases between. There are 13 residues in the CDR3. Germline CDR1 reads SGHAT; CDR2 reads FQNNGV.

This clonotype showed up many times. The chain has TRBV5-1 and TRBJ2-7, with D unclear. V dropped 0 bases and J dropped 0 bases, with 7 bases sitting between them. CDR3 size: 14 residues. Germline V gene sequence: CDR1 SGHRS, CDR2 YFSETQ. CDR3 protein: CASSLDGSSYEQYF. CDR3 nucleotide sequence: TGCGCCAGCAGCTTGGACGGGTCCTCCTACGAGCAGTACTTC.

This clonotype was recorded many times. The V and J genes are TRBV7-8 and TRBJ1-5; D gene uncertain. The CDR3 contains 14 residues. Germline V gene data show CDR1 as SGHVS and CDR2 as FQNEAQ. The V end was cut by 3 bases, the J end by 1 base, with 7 bases between. CDR3 amino acids: CASSFGASNQPQHF. Here the CDR3 DNA reads TGTGCCAGCAGCTTTGGTGCAAGCAATCAGCCCCAGCATTTT.

This clonotype was counted many times. The chain is built from TRBV6-5 and TRBJ1-6; TRBD1 matches 7 bases. Germline V gene sequence: CDR1 MNHEY, CDR2 SVGAGI. Germline trimming cut 6 bases from V and 7 bases from J; bases unmatched to any gene: 15. This CDR3 comprises 17 residues. CDR3: CASRDLSGGQKNSPLHF. Written as DNA, the CDR3 is TGTGCCAGCAGGGACCTATCCGGGGGACAGAAGAATTCACCCCTCCACTTT.

This clonotype was observed many times. The CDR3 coding sequence is TGTGCCAGCAGCTTTGGGGAAAGAGGCGAGCAGTACTTC. This translates into CASSFGERGEQYF. This chain uses TRBV11-2 with TRBJ2-7; D gene unclear. CDR1 and CDR2 (germline): SGHAT, FQNNGV. Trimming took 3 bases from V and 6 from J, leaving 12 bases between them. The CDR3 totals 13 residues. The full variable domain, rest sourced from reference TRBV11-2 and TRBJ2-7, is EAGVAQSPRYKIIEKRQSVAFWCNPISGHATLYWYQQILGQGPKLLIQFQNNGVVDDSQLPKDRFSAERLKGVDSTLKIQPAKLEDSAVYLCASSFGERGEQYFGPGTRLTVT.

This clonotype has a count of ten or more. The chain couples TRBV28 to TRBJ2-7; maybe TRBD2 (6 bases). Trimming left V 3 bases short and J 1 base short, with 7 bases between. The CDR3 consists of 13 residues. Germline V gene sequence: CDR1 MDHEN, CDR2 SYDVKM. CDR3 amino acids: CASSFAGSYEQYF. The CDR3 region has the DNA TGTGCCAGCAGTTTTGCGGGGTCCTACGAGCAGTACTTC.

This clonotype came up many times. This chain connects TRBV15 to TRBJ2-5, with D possibly TRBD1 on 7 matching bases. V shed 5 bases and J shed 2 bases, with 15 bases lying between them. Germline V gives CDR1 LNHNV, CDR2 YYDKDF (reference sequence). The CDR3 contains 15 residues. The CDR3 loop is CATSEDRRGQETQYF. The CDR3 DNA reads TGTGCCACCAGCGAGGACAGGAGGGGGCAAGAGACCCAGTACTTC.

Many counts were recorded for this clonotype. The chain carries TRBV11-2 and TRBJ2-7; D gene uncertain. The CDR3 runs to 15 residues. CDR1 is SGHAT and CDR2 is FQNNGV in the germline V gene. V dropped 7 bases and J dropped 3 bases, with 19 bases sitting between them. The CDR3 DNA reads as TGTGCCAGCAAATTTTGGACCCAAGGAGACTACGAGCAGTACTTC. Protein sequence: CASKFWTQGDYEQYF. Variable domain in full (rest from reference TRBV11-2 and TRBJ2-7): EAGVAQSPRYKIIEKRQSVAFWCNPISGHATLYWYQQILGQGPKLLIQFQNNGVVDDSQLPKDRFSAERLKGVDSTLKIQPAKLEDSAVYLCASKFWTQGDYEQYFGPGTRLTVT.

This clonotype was counted many times. The chain is built from TRBV12-3 or TRBV12-4 and TRBJ1-5, with D possibly being TRBD1 (6 bases). CDR3 length equals 13 residues. Trimming removed 3 bases at V and 6 bases at J, with 9 bases between. The CDR3 loop is CASSFLGGQPQHF. The CDR3 nucleotides read TGTGCCAGCAGTTTTCTAGGGGGTCAGCCCCAGCATTTT.

This clonotype showed up many times. This chain connects TRBV7-2 to TRBJ1-4, with no clear D. Between the trimmed V and J ends, which lost 4 bases and 5 bases, there was a span of 11 bases. CDR1 is SGHTA, CDR2 FQGNSA, per germline. This CDR3 spans 14 amino acids. The CDR3 DNA reads as TGTGCCAGCAGCTCGAGGACGGGAAATGAAAAACTGTTTTTT. It specifies CASSSRTGNEKLFF.

A few counts support this clonotype. The chain recombines TRBV5-1 with TRBJ2-2; 9 nucleotides align to TRBD1. This CDR3 is built from 17 residues. From germline, CDR1 is SGHRS and CDR2 YFSETQ. Losses at the gene ends were 4 bases for V and 4 bases for J; bases not matched to a gene: 11. The CDR3 sequence is CASSPRPRTGATGELFF. The CDR3 nucleotides read TGCGCCAGCAGCCCACGCCCCCGGACAGGGGCCACCGGGGAGCTGTTTTTT.

This chain uses TRBV20-1 with TRBJ2-3; D might be TRBD1 (5 bases). The CDR3 consists of 15 residues. Trimming stripped 1 base from V and 4 bases from J, with 15 bases between. Germline V gene sequence: CDR1 DFQATT, CDR2 SNEGSKA (reference sequence). This chain's CDR3 is CSARGGQERPDTQYF. Written as DNA, the CDR3 is TGCAGTGCTAGAGGGGGCCAGGAGAGACCAGATACGCAGTATTTT.

This clonotype was seen many times. The J gene is TRBJ1-5, the V gene TRBV6-1; D is uncertain. V was clipped by 8 bases and J by 3 bases, with 11 bases between them. From germline, CDR1 is MNHNS and CDR2 SASEGT. The CDR3 extends over 13 amino acids. The CDR3 loop reads CASGKQFNQPQHF. As DNA, the CDR3 is TGTGCCAGCGGAAAGCAGTTCAATCAGCCCCAGCATTTT.

This clonotype was seen more than once but under ten times. This chain connects TRBV20-1 to TRBJ2-5; TRBD1 agrees at 7 bases. The CDR3 spans 14 residues. Trimming at V came to 3 bases and at J to 1 base, leaving 5 bases not matched to a gene. In germline, CDR1 is DFQATT, CDR2 SNEGSKA (reference sequence). CDR3 amino acids: CSARTQGFQETQYF. CDR3 coding DNA: TGCAGTGCTAGGACACAGGGGTTCCAAGAGACCCAGTACTTC.

This clonotype was counted between two and nine times. CDR3 coding DNA: TGCAGTGCTAGAGATCAGGCGGGGTTTACTTACAATGAGCAGTTCTTC. Amino acid sequence: CSARDQAGFTYNEQFF. This chain links TRBV20-1 with TRBJ2-1; D is possibly TRBD2 (6 bases). V was shortened by 0 bases and J by 4 bases, with 16 bases between the two germline ends. Per the germline V gene, CDR1 is DFQATT and CDR2 is SNEGSKA (reference sequence). The CDR3 is 16 residues long.

This clonotype was seen many times. V is TRBV7-9 and J is TRBJ1-2; D is uncertain. CDR1 is SEHNR, CDR2 FQNEAQ, per germline (reference sequence). The CDR3 has 12 residues. Between the trimmed V and J ends, which lost 5 bases and 2 bases, there was a span of 6 bases. The CDR3 DNA reads TGTGCCAGCAGCCACTTGAACTATGGCTACACCTTC. As protein: CASSHLNYGYTF. Full variable domain (remainder filled in from reference TRBV7-9 and TRBJ1-2): DTGVSQNPRHKITKRGQNVTFRCDPISEHNRLYWYRQTLGQGPEFLTYFQNEAQLEKSRLLSDRFSAERPKGSFSTLEIQRTEQGDSAMYLCASSHLNYGYTFGSGTRLTVV.